This T cell receptor beta chain derives from a study of PD-1 blockade in classical Hodgkin lymphoma. The time point is: cycle 4 day 1 (C4D1), after five to seven weeks of nivolumab. Relapses following autologous stem cell transplantation were seen in all patients, with brentuximab vedotin exposure varying. With 0 bases clipped from V and 10 bases from J, the junction kept 7 bases outside the gene matches. The CDR3 has 15 residues. CDR1 is SGDLS, CDR2 YYNGEE, per germline. Data came from immunoSEQ multiplex PCR; TCRdb stores just in-frame clones and leaves some out. Among around 53,000 clones listed, approximately 76% were seen once.

The chain recombines TRBV9 with TRBJ2-1; TRBD2 agrees at 10 bases. Material: peripheral blood mononuclear cells (PBMCs), obtained before the fourth cycle of nivolumab. The TCR was taken from a human donor with classical Hodgkin lymphoma. DNA of the CDR3: TGTGCCAGCAGCGTAGATCCTAGCGGGAGCGTCGAGCAGTTCTTC. This gives the protein CASSVDPSGSVEQFF.